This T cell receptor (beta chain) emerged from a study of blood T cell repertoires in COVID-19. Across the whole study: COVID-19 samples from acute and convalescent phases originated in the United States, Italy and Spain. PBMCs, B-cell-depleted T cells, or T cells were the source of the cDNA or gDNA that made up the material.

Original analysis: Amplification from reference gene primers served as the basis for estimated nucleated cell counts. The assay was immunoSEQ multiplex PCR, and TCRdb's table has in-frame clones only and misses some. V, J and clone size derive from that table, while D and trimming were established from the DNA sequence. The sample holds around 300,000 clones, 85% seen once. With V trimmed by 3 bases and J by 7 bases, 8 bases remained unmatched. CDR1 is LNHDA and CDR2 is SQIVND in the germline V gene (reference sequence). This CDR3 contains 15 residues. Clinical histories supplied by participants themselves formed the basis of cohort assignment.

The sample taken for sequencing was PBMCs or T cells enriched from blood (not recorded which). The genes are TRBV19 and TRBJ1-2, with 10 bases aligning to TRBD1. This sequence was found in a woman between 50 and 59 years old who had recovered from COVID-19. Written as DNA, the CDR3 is TGTGCCAGTAGTATTCATACCCGGGACAGGGGTGGCTACACCTTC. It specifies CASSIHTRDRGGYTF.